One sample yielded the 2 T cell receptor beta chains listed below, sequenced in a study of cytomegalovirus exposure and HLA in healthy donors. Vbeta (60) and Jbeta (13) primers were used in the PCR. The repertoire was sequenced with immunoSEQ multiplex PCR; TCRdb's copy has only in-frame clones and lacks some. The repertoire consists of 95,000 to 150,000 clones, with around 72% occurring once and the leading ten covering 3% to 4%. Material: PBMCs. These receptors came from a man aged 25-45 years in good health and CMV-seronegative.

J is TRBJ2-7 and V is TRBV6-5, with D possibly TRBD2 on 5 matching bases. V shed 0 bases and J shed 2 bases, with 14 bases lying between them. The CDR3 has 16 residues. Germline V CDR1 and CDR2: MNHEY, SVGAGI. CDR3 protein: CASSYSMGRRTYEQYF. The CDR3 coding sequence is TGTGCCAGCAGTTACTCGATGGGGAGAAGAACCTACGAGCAGTACTTC.

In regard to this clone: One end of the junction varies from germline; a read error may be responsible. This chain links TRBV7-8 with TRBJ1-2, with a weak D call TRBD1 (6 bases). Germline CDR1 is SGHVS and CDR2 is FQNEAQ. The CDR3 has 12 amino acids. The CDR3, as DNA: TGTGCCAGCAGCTTAGCCTGGACAGAGCTACTCTTC. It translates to CASSLAWTELLF.